What follows are 17 T cell receptor beta chains derived from one specimen sequenced in a study of T cells in Graves' hyperthyroidism and ophthalmopathy. RNA transcripts were the template for amplifying TCR beta CDR3 regions. First-round RT-PCR targeting the TCR CDR3 was performed with the HTBI primer set. Each CDR3 protein gets one entry after TCRdb re-called the multiplex PCR reads with MiXCR. Of 200,000 to 250,000 distinct CDR3 sequences in the sample, approximately 17% were seen once. The source material was blood. These TCRs come from a man in his fifties or sixties with Graves' hyperthyroidism.

The CDR3 here is CASRASSSSTDTQYF. CDR3 DNA sequence: TGTGCCAGCAGGGCTAGCAGTTCTAGCACAGATACGCAGTATTTT. This chain joins TRBV6-1 and TRBJ2-3, with a possible D match to TRBD2 (5 bases). Germline V lookup: CDR1 MNHNS, CDR2 SASEGT. Trimming took 6 bases from V and 0 from J, leaving 13 bases between them. The CDR3 loop spans 15 amino acids.

This clonotype was detected many times. The chain combines TRBV28 with TRBJ2-7; 8 positions match TRBD1. Germline V gene lookup returns CDR1 MDHEN and CDR2 SYDVKM. The V segment lost 4 bases and the J segment 2 bases; nucleotides outside the gene matches: 7. This CDR3 is 15 amino acids long. The CDR3 reads CASSSTSTGAYEQYF. The CDR3 DNA sequence: TGTGCCAGCAGTTCCACCTCGACAGGGGCCTACGAGCAGTACTTC.

The chain links TRBV6-2 or TRBV6-3 to TRBJ2-2; D possibly corresponds to TRBD1 (6 bases). Germline-derived CDR1 and CDR2 are MNHEY and SVGEGT. Trimming removed 4 bases from V and 2 bases from J, with 17 bases in between. The CDR3 is 17 amino acids. Here the CDR3 DNA reads TGTGCCAGCAGTTGGCCGACAGGCAGGCTAAACACCGGGGAGCTGTTTTTT. This codes for CASSWPTGRLNTGELFF.

On this clonotype itself: A junction boundary mismatches the germline segment, possibly from a read error. The chain carries TRBV5-1 and TRBJ2-5; 7 positions agree with TRBD1. Germline values: CDR1 SGHRS, CDR2 YFSETQ. The CDR3 extends over 14 amino acids. CDR3 coding DNA: TGCGCCTGCAGCCGTGGACAGGCCGGGGAGACCCAGTACTTC. It is translated as CACSRGQAGETQYF. The full variable domain, its missing parts supplied by reference TRBV5-1 and TRBJ2-5, is KAGVTQTPRYLIKTRGQQVTLSCSPISGHRSVSWYQQTPGQGLQFLFEYFSETQRNKGNFPGRFSGRQFSNSRSEMNVSTLELGDSALYLCACSRGQAGETQYFGPGTRLLVL.

The chain uses TRBV2 and TRBJ2-5; perhaps D is TRBD1 or TRBD2 (6 bases each). CDR3 size: 14 residues. Per the germline V gene, CDR1 is SNHLY and CDR2 is FYNNEI. V gave up 8 bases and J gave up 0 bases, with 13 bases separating them. CDR3 region: CASLAGHYQETQYF. The CDR3 bases are TGTGCCAGCCTGGCGGGACACTACCAAGAGACCCAGTACTTC.

The sample holds many counts of this clonotype. The rearrangement uses TRBV7-3 and TRBJ2-3; D remains ambiguous. The CDR3 is made up of 14 amino acids. V shed 5 bases and J shed 4 bases, with 13 bases lying between them. Germline CDR1 reads SGHTA; CDR2 reads FQGTGA. In DNA, the CDR3 is TGTGCCAGCAGCCCAGAATCTGGTCCAGATACGCAGTATTTT. It yields the protein CASSPESGPDTQYF.

This clonotype was detected ten times or more. V usage is TRBV7-9 and J usage is TRBJ2-1; TRBD1 agrees at 7 bases. With 4 bases clipped from V and 6 bases from J, the junction kept 12 bases outside the gene matches. Looked up from germline, CDR1 is SEHNR and CDR2 is FQNEAQ (reference sequence). There are 16 residues in the CDR3. The CDR3 DNA reads TGTGCCAGCAGCTCTCCCAGTAAAGGGGGCGTCAATGAGCAGTTCTTC. It codes for CASSSPSKGGVNEQFF.

In its sample, this clonotype was seen many times. V is TRBV3-1 and J is TRBJ2-5, with D hard to call. Germline values: CDR1 LGHDT, CDR2 YNNKEL (reference sequence). CDR3 size: 14 residues. V lost 9 bases, J lost 5 bases, and 19 bases lay in between. As DNA, the CDR3 is TGTGCCAGTACTGTATCTTATGGGTCGGAGACCCAGTACTTC. It codes for CASTVSYGSETQYF.

This clonotype was observed at least ten times. This sequence joins TRBV20-1 and TRBJ2-7; D not certain. Trimming stripped 2 bases from V and 2 bases from J, with 10 bases between. Germline V CDR1 and CDR2: DFQATT, SNEGSKA (reference sequence). The CDR3 totals 13 residues. The CDR3 is CSARPPTTYEQYF. The CDR3 DNA reads as TGCAGTGCTAGACCCCCTACAACCTACGAGCAGTACTTC.

This clonotype came up many times. The V call is TRBV18, the J call TRBJ2-7; D is uncertain. The CDR3 spans 12 residues. The ends were cut back, 2 bases at V and 1 base at J, with 3 bases in the middle. The germline V gene has CDR1 KGHSH and CDR2 LQKENI. CDR3 sequence (DNA): TGTGCCAGCTCACCAGAGTCCTACGAGCAGTACTTC. Translated, it gives CASSPESYEQYF.

This clonotype has more than one count but fewer than ten. This sequence joins TRBV12-3 or TRBV12-4 and TRBJ2-1; the D is unclear. CDR3 length equals 15 residues. V shed 1 base and J shed 10 bases, with 17 bases lying between them. The CDR3 loop is CASSLVSGSAEEQFF. The DNA of the CDR3 is TGTGCCAGCAGTTTAGTCTCGGGTTCCGCGGAGGAGCAGTTCTTC.

Details on this clonotype: One junction end disagrees with the germline gene, perhaps due to a read error. The chain carries TRBV7-2 and TRBJ2-7; 7 positions agree with TRBD2. The V gene's germline CDR1 is SGHTA and CDR2 FQGNSA. CDR3 length: 14 residues. The CDR3 DNA reads TGTGCCTGCAGCCCCTTGGGCGGGAGCCACGAGCAGTACTTC. Its translation is CACSPLGGSHEQYF.

This clonotype has more than one count but fewer than ten. The chain combines TRBV4-1 with TRBJ2-1; 13 positions agree with TRBD2. Germline CDR1 MGHRA, CDR2 YSYEKL. Trimming at V came to 1 base and at J to 8 bases, leaving 11 bases not matched to a gene. The CDR3 spans 18 residues. The CDR3 sequence is CASSQAQIGLAGVYEQFF. The CDR3 nucleotides read TGCGCCAGCAGCCAAGCCCAGATCGGACTAGCGGGAGTATATGAGCAGTTCTTC.

This clonotype was observed at least ten times. This chain connects TRBV5-4 to TRBJ2-7; D gene uncertain. V lost 5 bases to trimming and J lost 2 bases, with 8 bases between them. The CDR3 length is 12 residues. From germline, CDR1 is SGHNT and CDR2 YYREEE (reference sequence). CDR3 sequence: CASRLDTYEQYF. CDR3 bases: TGTGCCAGCAGACTCGATACCTACGAGCAGTACTTC.

The genes are TRBV3-1 and TRBJ1-2; 10 nucleotides align to TRBD1. In germline, CDR1 is LGHDT, CDR2 YNNKEL (reference sequence). The V segment lost 0 bases and the J segment 8 bases; nucleotides outside the gene matches: 9. The CDR3 is made up of 16 amino acids. CDR3 nucleotide sequence: TGTGCCAGCAGCCAAGATCGGGACAGGGGAATTCGCGGCTACACCTTC. As protein: CASSQDRDRGIRGYTF.

This clonotype has a count of ten or more. The chain couples TRBV28 to TRBJ1-2, with D perhaps TRBD1 (5 bases). This CDR3 has 13 residues. Trimming shortened V by 6 bases and J by 3 bases, and 11 bases separated the two germline ends. The germline CDR1 and CDR2 sequences are MDHEN and SYDVKM. The CDR3 loop reads CASRGDWDYGYTF. CDR3 bases: TGTGCCAGCAGGGGGGACTGGGACTATGGCTACACCTTC.

This clonotype was recorded at least ten times. V usage is TRBV2 and J usage is TRBJ2-5; D may be TRBD1 (5 bases). This CDR3 is built from 16 residues. From germline, CDR1 is SNHLY and CDR2 FYNNEI. The ends were cut back, 5 bases at V and 3 bases at J, with 19 bases in the middle. The CDR3 protein is CASSIPPSRAKETQYF. Here the CDR3 DNA reads TGTGCCAGCAGTATCCCGCCCAGCAGGGCCAAAGAGACCCAGTACTTC.